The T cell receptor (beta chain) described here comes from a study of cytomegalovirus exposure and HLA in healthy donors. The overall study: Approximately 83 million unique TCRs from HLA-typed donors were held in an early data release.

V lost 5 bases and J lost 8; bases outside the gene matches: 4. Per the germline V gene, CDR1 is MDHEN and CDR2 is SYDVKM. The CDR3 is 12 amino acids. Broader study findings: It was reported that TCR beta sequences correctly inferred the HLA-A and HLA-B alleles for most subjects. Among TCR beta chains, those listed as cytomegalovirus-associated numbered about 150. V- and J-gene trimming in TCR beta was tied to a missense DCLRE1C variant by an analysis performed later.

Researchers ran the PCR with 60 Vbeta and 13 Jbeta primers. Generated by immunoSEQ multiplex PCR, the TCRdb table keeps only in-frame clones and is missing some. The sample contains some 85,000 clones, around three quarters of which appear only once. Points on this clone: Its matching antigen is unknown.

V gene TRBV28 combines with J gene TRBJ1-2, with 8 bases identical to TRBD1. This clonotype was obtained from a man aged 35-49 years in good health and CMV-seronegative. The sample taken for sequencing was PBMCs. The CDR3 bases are TGTGCCAGCAGTCTACAGGGGGTAGGCTACACCTTC. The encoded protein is CASSLQGVGYTF.